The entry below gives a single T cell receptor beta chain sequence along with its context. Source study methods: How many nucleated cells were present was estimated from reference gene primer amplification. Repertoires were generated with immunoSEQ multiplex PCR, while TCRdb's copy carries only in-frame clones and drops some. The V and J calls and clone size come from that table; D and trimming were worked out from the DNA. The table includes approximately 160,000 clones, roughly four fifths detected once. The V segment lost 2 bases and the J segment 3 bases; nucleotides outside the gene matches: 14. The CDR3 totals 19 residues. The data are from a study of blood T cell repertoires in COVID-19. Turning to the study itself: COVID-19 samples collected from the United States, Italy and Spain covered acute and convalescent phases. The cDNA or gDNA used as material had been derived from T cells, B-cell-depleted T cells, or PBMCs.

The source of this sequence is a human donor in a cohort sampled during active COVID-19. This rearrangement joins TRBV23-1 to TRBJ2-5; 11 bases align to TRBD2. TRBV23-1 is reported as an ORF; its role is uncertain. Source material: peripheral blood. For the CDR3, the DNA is TGCGCCAGCAGTCAAGTTTGCCTAGCGGGGGGCCCTTCGGAAGAGACCCAGTACTTC. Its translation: CASSQVCLAGGPSEETQYF.